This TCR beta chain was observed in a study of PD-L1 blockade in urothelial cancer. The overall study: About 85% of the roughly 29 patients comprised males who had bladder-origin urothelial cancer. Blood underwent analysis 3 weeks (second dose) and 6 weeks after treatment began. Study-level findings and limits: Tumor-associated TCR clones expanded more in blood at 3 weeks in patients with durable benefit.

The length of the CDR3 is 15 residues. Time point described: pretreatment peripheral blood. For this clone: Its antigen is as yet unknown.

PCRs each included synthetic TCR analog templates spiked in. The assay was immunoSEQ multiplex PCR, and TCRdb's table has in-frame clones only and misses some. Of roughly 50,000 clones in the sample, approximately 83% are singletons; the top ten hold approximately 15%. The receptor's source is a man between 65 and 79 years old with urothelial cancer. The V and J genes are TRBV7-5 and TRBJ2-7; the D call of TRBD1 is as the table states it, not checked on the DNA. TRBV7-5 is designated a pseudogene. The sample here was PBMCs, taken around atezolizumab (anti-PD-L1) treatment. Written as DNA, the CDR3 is TGTGTCAGAAGCTTAGATGGGACAGGGCACCACGAGCAGTACTTC. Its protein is CVRSLDGTGHHEQYF.